In its sample, the clone carrying this T cell receptor (beta chain) was seen a few times. Its antigen is undetermined. A universal primer site was created by template switching, with the cDNA bearing unique molecular identifiers. TCRdb redid the calling of the 5' RACE reads with MiXCR, one entry per CDR3 protein. Here the sample spans more than 600,000 distinct CDR3 sequences, around a sixth being singletons. Germline V CDR1 and CDR2: SQVTM, ANQGSEA. V lost 0 bases, J lost 8 bases, and 11 bases lay in between. The CDR3 contains 12 residues. This entry belongs to a study of identical twins. General study results and limits: Diverse VJ usage suggested most zero-insertion clonotypes were not invariant T cells.

These same data were also listed under a study on T cells expressing NK-cell markers. That work states: Each TCR beta repertoire originated in sorted T cells that were CD3+CD56+NKG2C+, CD3+CD56+NKG2C- or CD3+CD56-NKG2C+. Within several experiments, an anti-gamma-delta TCR antibody kept the sorting limited to alpha-beta TCR T cells.

Sequencing input: PBMCs. This TCR derives from a woman under 30 in good health. This chain connects TRBV29-1 to TRBJ2-7, with D unresolved. The chain's CDR3 is CSVEDQGIKQYF. In nucleotides, the CDR3 is TGCAGCGTTGAAGATCAAGGGATCAAGCAGTACTTC.